What follows is one TCR beta chain and its context. Its antigen is unknown. Base qualities are missing; no much larger clone stands one base away. The data are from a study of long-term antiretroviral therapy in people with HIV (dated by TCRdb to between 2022 and 2023). Looking at the study overall: Collection of the earliest samples took place about a decade ahead of the 2015 WHO recommendation for immediate ART, at a time when ART was typically delayed until CD4 counts fell. Whether ART initiation and durable HIV suppression were associated with changes in peripheral blood TRB repertoire composition and diversity was tested in a retrospective serial study. A total of around 190 cryopreserved PBMC samples came from around 30 adults with confirmed HIV infection and were collected serially over a mean of roughly 6 years (range 1-12). Of the roughly 31 participants with HIV, 10 to 11 were female. No cross-contamination during QIAcube processing turned up in test extractions that ran a monoclonal T-cell line alongside 33 polyclonal samples.

From a lookup of the germline V gene, CDR1 and CDR2 are MNHEY and SVGAGI. Unmatched junction bases come to 10, with V trimmed by 8 bases and J by 7 bases. The CDR3 runs 13 residues from the cysteine to the phenylalanine. Just CDR3 DNA is preserved here, 39 bases in frame from base 1. To be included, a participant needed at least one PBMC sample from before ART initiation plus at least two post-ART samples. All participants with HIV were treated in the United States of America. Before DNA extraction, cryopreserved samples containing about 0.95-10 million PBMC were thawed and washed. At the time of the earliest PBMC sample, participants with HIV were aged between about 23 and 55 years. Per participant, PBMC samples came from 1-4 timepoints prior to ART initiation and 2-8 timepoints following ART initiation, for a median of 7 samples. For every participant, serial HIV viral load, CD4+ T-cell count, ART history and demographic data were obtained. Genomic DNA was extracted from unsorted PBMC with a Qiagen kit on a QIAcube, with processing performed in batches of 12 samples.

The immunoSEQ hsTCRB v3.0 assay was used at survey level resolution to sequence the TRB variable region. The targeted TRB sequencing depth was about 35,000-55,000 T-cell genomes per sample. An Illumina MiSeq with a v3 150-cycle kit was used to sequence the pooled TRB libraries. Per the source publication's procedure: Repertoire analysis was performed in R inside a reproducible Nextflow workflow that covered QC, data transformation and analysis. LymphoSeq2, an R package for exploring AIRR-Seq data, was used to implement the custom analyses. After excluding a handful of samples that yielded fewer than 5000 total TRB sequences, under 200 HIV repertoires remained for analysis. Among the 180 to 200 retained HIV repertoires, 55 to 65 were collected before ART initiation and approximately 130 were collected after ART initiation. Each repertoire was downsampled to 5000 TRB nucleotide sequences, and summary statistics were averaged across 100 downsampling iterations. TRB sequences were retained for analysis only if CDR3 regions of at least seven amino acids were present. Diversity was measured with a Shannon entropy-derived clonality score and the Gini coefficient. In the repertoire networks, any two of the top 5000 CDR3 amino acid sequences were linked whenever the two sequences differed by an edit distance of one. Antigen specificity groups and MHC restriction were predicted for TRB CDR3 amino acid sequences with GLIPH2. To flag known CMV, EBV, HIV or tissue antigen associations, CDR3 amino acid sequences were matched against VDJdb and McPAS-TCR. Pre-ART, post-ART and control groups were compared with Wilcoxon signed-rank tests and Holm-Bonferroni correction. TCRdb re-hosts the immuneACCESS table, in-frame sequences only. Its copies lack some clones; in the studies checked, an unresolved V gene accounts for under half of them, and the cause for the rest is not known. V, J and clone size are taken as reported in that table, and D and trimming were inferred from the DNA itself. The sample table holds under 50,000 clones, of which approximately 94% were seen once. Jointly, the top ten make up 2% to 2.5% of the sample.

General findings and caveats noted by the study authors: Starting ART was linked to a significant rise in TRB diversity, yet even with long-term ART the diversity remained significantly lower than in transplant donor controls. The samples span the years 2004 to 2017, and the ART regimens used at that time may not be as effective as current regimens. Because pre-ART samples had limited cell numbers, profiling was done on unsorted PBMC rather than on sorted CD4+ and CD8+ T cells. The repertoire was dominated across all time points by expanded TRB clones identified before ART initiation, although this dominance was seen to fluctuate and to decrease in many PLHIV after ART. Owing to limited PBMC availability, only the TCR beta chain was sequenced, without alpha chain pairing. CDR3 length ranges in HIV repertoires were narrower than in controls, and network structure suggested an antigen-experienced repertoire with only a slight naive shift after ART. Inferences about post-ART repertoire changes were limited because no data were available on ART adherence, viral resistance or therapy changes.

In this chain, TRBV6-5 is recombined with TRBJ1-1; TRBD1 fits 7 bases in the junction. The sample here was unsorted PBMCs, taken roughly 9.5 years after starting antiretroviral therapy. The TCR was taken from a man between 25 and 39 years old with HIV. DNA sequence: TGTGCCAGCGGTCGGGACAGAGCCTTTGAAGCTTTCTTT. This gives the protein CASGRDRAFEAFF.